The 23 T cell receptor beta chains listed next were all sequenced from one sample in a study of T cell changes during pregnancy in multiple sclerosis (dated by TCRdb to the late 2010s). Library creation used the immunoSEQ multiplex PCR assay. This immuneACCESS table, as held by TCRdb, lists in-frame sequences with V and J called but not all clones. Of the missing ones, under half trace to an unresolved V gene in checked studies; the others have no known cause. Within this sample are 90,000 to 95,000 clones, with approximately 90% of them counted one time only. The top ten hold roughly 0.91% of the sample. The specimen was peripheral blood, collected before pregnancy. The origin of the receptors is a female donor with multiple sclerosis, enrolled in a pregnancy study.

The genes are TRBV4-2 and TRBJ1-6, with TRBD1 identical over 7 bases. V trimming: 1 base; J trimming: 7 bases; junction bases outside the gene matches: 4. This CDR3 is built from 15 residues. The germline CDR1 and CDR2 sequences are LGHNA and YNFKEQ. DNA of the CDR3: TGTGCCAGCAGCCAAGCGACAGGGTACAATTCACCCCTCCACTTT. It translates to CASSQATGYNSPLHF.

The chain couples TRBV19 to TRBJ2-1; TRBD2 aligns across 7 bases. V shed 6 bases, J shed 0 bases, and the junction held 8 bases outside the gene matches. CDR3 length: 16 amino acids. Per germline, CDR1 LNHDA and CDR2 SQIVND (reference sequence). CDR3 sequence reads: CASRVSGGSSYNEQFF. The CDR3 bases are TGTGCCAGTAGGGTATCCGGCGGGAGCTCCTACAATGAGCAGTTCTTC.

This rearrangement joins TRBV30 to TRBJ1-1; 9 nucleotides match TRBD1. The CDR3 contains 13 residues. Germline-derived CDR1 and CDR2 are GTSNPN and SVGIG (reference sequence). V shed 3 bases and J 3 bases; nucleotides not matched to a gene: 2. CDR3: CAWSRDRDTEAFF. CDR3 bases: TGTGCCTGGAGCAGGGACAGGGACACTGAAGCTTTCTTT.

The J gene is TRBJ1-1, the V gene TRBV11-3, with a tentative D call TRBD1 (5 bases). Germline V lookup: CDR1 SGHNT, CDR2 YENEEA. This CDR3 contains 13 residues. Deletions cut 4 bases from V and 5 bases from J, with 11 bases between. The CDR3 spells CASSSQGGTEAFF. The CDR3 bases are TGTGCCAGCAGCTCCCAGGGAGGGACTGAAGCTTTCTTT. Filled out from reference TRBV11-3 and TRBJ1-1, the complete variable domain reads EAGVVQSPRYKIIEKKQPVAFWCNPISGHNTLYWYLQNLGQGPELLIRYENEEAVDDSQLPKDRFSAERLKGVDSTLKIQPAELGDSAVYLCASSSQGGTEAFFGQGTRLTVV.

This clone was observed once. The J gene is TRBJ2-1, the V gene TRBV7-9, with unresolved D. The CDR3 totals 14 residues. The germline gives CDR1 SEHNR, CDR2 FQNEAQ (reference sequence). Trimming shortened V by 1 base and J by 12 bases, and 16 bases separated the two germline ends. CDR3 nucleotides: TGTGCCAGCAGCTTAGTGGGTCAGACTCCCGGGCAGTTCTTC. Protein product: CASSLVGQTPGQFF. Based on the CDR3 plus reference TRBV7-9 and TRBJ2-1, the full variable domain is DTGVSQNPRHKITKRGQNVTFRCDPISEHNRLYWYRQTLGQGPEFLTYFQNEAQLEKSRLLSDRFSAERPKGSFSTLEIQRTEQGDSAMYLCASSLVGQTPGQFFGPGTRLTVL.

Points on this clone: Additional DNA sequences in this sample encode the identical CDR3. The chain joins TRBV19 to TRBJ1-2, with 7 bases identical to TRBD1. The CDR3 length is 12 residues. V lost 5 bases to trimming and J lost 4 bases; unmatched junction nucleotides: 1. Germline V gene sequence: CDR1 LNHDA, CDR2 SQIVND (reference sequence). CDR3 in DNA: TGTGCCAGTAGTCGGGACAGCTATGGCTACACCTTC. It encodes CASSRDSYGYTF.

V is TRBV6-5 and J is TRBJ1-1, with D possibly TRBD1 on 6 matching bases. Per germline, CDR1 MNHEY and CDR2 SVGAGI. Trimming pared 6 bases from V and 4 bases from J, leaving 12 bases between. The length of the CDR3 is 13 residues. The CDR3 reads CASSFRGFTEAFF. The CDR3 DNA sequence: TGTGCCAGCAGCTTTAGGGGGTTCACTGAAGCTTTCTTT.

The rearrangement links TRBV5-1 to TRBJ1-2; 8 bases are shared with TRBD1. The CDR3 has 16 amino acids. The junction had 11 bases not matched to a gene; V was cut back by 4 bases and J by 3 bases. The germline CDR1 and CDR2 sequences are SGHRS and YFSETQ. CDR3 nucleotide sequence: TGCGCCAGCAGCCAAAATGACAGGGGCCCGGACTATGGCTACACCTTC. Translated: CASSQNDRGPDYGYTF.

V and J are TRBV11-2 and TRBJ2-1; 15 nucleotides match TRBD2. V shed 4 bases and J 7 bases; nucleotides not matched to a gene: 11. Germline CDR1 SGHAT, CDR2 FQNNGV. The CDR3 is 18 residues long. The CDR3 coding sequence is TGTGCCAGCAGCTCCGGGACTAGCGGGAGGCCCTTTAGGAATGAGCAGTTCTTC. It translates to CASSSGTSGRPFRNEQFF.

The gene calls are TRBV5-1 and TRBJ2-7; D may be TRBD1 (6 bases). The CDR3 is 15 amino acids. The germline V gene encodes CDR1 SGHRS and CDR2 YFSETQ. The V end was cut by 4 bases, the J end by 2 bases, with 16 bases between. This CDR3 is CASSPLDRPTYEQYF. The CDR3 DNA is TGCGCCAGCAGCCCACTCGACAGGCCGACCTACGAGCAGTACTTC.

In this sample, this clone turned up once. This chain joins TRBV19 and TRBJ1-5; TRBD1 matches at 8 bases. CDR1 and CDR2 (germline): LNHDA, SQIVND (reference sequence). Trimming cost V 8 bases and J 2 bases; bases outside gene matches: 2. The CDR3 runs 13 residues. The DNA for the CDR3 is TGTGCCAGTGCACAGGGGGGCAATCAGCCCCAGCATTTT. It is translated as CASAQGGNQPQHF.

The chain combines TRBV6-6 with TRBJ2-7; D ambiguous. Germline V gene sequence: CDR1 MNHNY, CDR2 SVGAGI (reference sequence). V was trimmed by 2 bases and J by 3 bases, leaving 2 bases between them. This CDR3 is built from 11 residues. Here the CDR3 DNA reads TGTGCCAGCAGTTACCTCTACGAGCAGTACTTC. Translating gives CASSYLYEQYF.

This clone has only one observation. The V gene is TRBV27, the J gene TRBJ2-1, with D unresolved. The CDR3 is 13 amino acids. The ends were cut back, 5 bases at V and 3 bases at J, with 8 bases in the middle. Looked up from germline, CDR1 is MNHEY and CDR2 is SMNVEV (reference sequence). CDR3 loop: CASSPTIYNEQFF. In DNA form, the CDR3 reads TGTGCCAGCAGTCCTACTATCTACAATGAGCAGTTCTTC.

The chain employs TRBV5-1 and TRBJ2-1; D is possibly TRBD1 (5 bases). The CDR3 extends over 16 amino acids. CDR1 and CDR2 (germline): SGHRS, YFSETQ. V was cut by 0 bases and J by 6 bases, with 16 bases left in between. CDR3 bases: TGCGCCAGCAGCTTGGATGCGCAGGGTGGAATCAATGAGCAGTTCTTC. Residues: CASSLDAQGGINEQFF.

The V gene is TRBV28, the J gene TRBJ2-2, with 10 bases matching TRBD2. Germline assignment: CDR1 MDHEN and CDR2 SYDVKM. This CDR3 comprises 16 residues. Unmatched junction bases numbered 3, after V lost 1 base and J lost 4 bases. The CDR3 sequence is CASSLLLAGVTGELFF. In nucleotides, the CDR3 is TGTGCCAGCAGTTTATTGCTAGCGGGGGTCACCGGGGAGCTGTTTTTT.

The chain uses TRBV7-3 and TRBJ2-3, with D hard to call. The CDR3 is 13 amino acids. Germline V gene sequence: CDR1 SGHTA, CDR2 FQGTGA. Trimming removed 0 bases from V and 5 bases from J, with 6 bases in between. CDR3 DNA sequence: TGTGCCAGCAGCTTAACGTATCTAGATACGCAGTATTTT. Amino acid sequence: CASSLTYLDTQYF.

In this sample, this clone turned up once. The J gene is TRBJ2-1, the V gene TRBV5-6, with 10 bases identical to TRBD2. This CDR3 has 18 residues. The germline V gene has CDR1 SGHDT and CDR2 YYEEEE. Trimming took 2 bases from V and 8 from J; bases not matched to a gene: 16. The CDR3 sequence is CASSLRLAGVRLYDEQFF. The DNA for the CDR3 is TGTGCCAGCAGCTTACGGCTAGCGGGAGTTCGGTTATACGATGAGCAGTTCTTC.

The V and J genes are TRBV2 and TRBJ1-1, with D unresolved. Looked up from germline, CDR1 is SNHLY and CDR2 is FYNNEI. V gave up 7 bases and J gave up 6 bases, with 15 bases separating them. There are 13 residues in the CDR3. The CDR3 bases are TGTGCCAGCACTCGGGGAGTGGACTCTGAAGCTTTCTTT. This translates into CASTRGVDSEAFF.

The rearrangement joins TRBV4-3 to TRBJ2-2; D might be TRBD2 (5 bases). Germline V lookup: CDR1 LGHNA, CDR2 YSLEER. CDR3 size: 14 residues. The V gene lost 4 bases and the J gene lost 4 bases, with 10 bases spanning the gap. The CDR3 bases are TGCGCCAGCAGCCCTGGACTTATCACCGGGGAGCTGTTTTTT. Encoded protein: CASSPGLITGELFF.

The rearrangement uses TRBV18 and TRBJ1-2, with D tentatively TRBD1 (5 bases). CDR1 is KGHSH and CDR2 is LQKENI in the germline V gene. This CDR3 region has 15 residues. V shed 6 bases and J shed 8 bases, with 22 bases lying between them. The CDR3 reads CASSLIRDPPLGYTF. The DNA for the CDR3 is TGTGCCAGCTCGCTGATCAGGGATCCCCCCCTCGGCTACACCTTC.

In DNA form, the CDR3 reads TGTGCCAGCAGCGCGGGACAGATGAGCTACGAGCAGTACTTC. Translation: CASSAGQMSYEQYF. The V gene is TRBV6-1, the J gene TRBJ2-7; D might be TRBD1 (7 bases). Deletions cut 6 bases from V and 3 bases from J, with 15 bases between. The CDR3 spans 14 residues. The germline gives CDR1 MNHNS, CDR2 SASEGT.

V and J are TRBV7-9 and TRBJ2-7; D is unclear. V shed 3 bases and J shed 6 bases, with 9 bases lying between them. CDR3 length: 12 amino acids. Germline V gives CDR1 SEHNR, CDR2 FQNEAQ (reference sequence). Here the CDR3 DNA reads TGTGCCAGCAGCTTGAGCCCCATCGAGCAGTACTTC. It codes for CASSLSPIEQYF.

The chain employs TRBV4-2 and TRBJ2-2; 10 bases align to TRBD2. CDR1 is LGHNA, CDR2 YNFKEQ, per germline. The V and J ends lost 4 bases and 1 base, in that order; junction bases with no gene match: 9. The CDR3 spans 18 residues. In DNA, the CDR3 is TGTGCCAGCAGCCTGCCCAGCGGGAGGGAATGGAACACCGGGGAGCTGTTTTTT. Residues: CASSLPSGREWNTGELFF.